The text below deals with one TCR beta chain. Its specific antigen is unknown. Base qualities are missing; no much larger clone stands one base away. These data originate in a study of molecular identifiers for immune sequencing clone quantification listed by TCRdb under 2018. Describing the broader study: In a replicate experiment, RNA from roughly 21,000 or 96,000 naive CD8 T cells was split into five aliquots, four of which were sequenced. This methods study used CD8 T cells to benchmark TCR RNA copy counting and molecular-identifier clustering-based TCR repertoire sequencing (MIDCIRS).

The paper as a whole reports these results and caveats: When barcode sub-clustering was left out, chimeric consensus sequences inflated TCR diversity, with chimeras reaching as high as 47%. Clones above 20 RNA copies held over 98% of molecules in CMV-specific effector cells but under 1% in naive cells. Spiked-in Jurkat TCR RNA equal to a single cell's worth was reported to be detectable even within 1,100,000 naive CD8 T cells. Spiked-in Jurkat TCR RNA (roughly 10 copies' worth), which is not part of the donor repertoire, was contained in the naive libraries. Modeling estimated around 3.2 recovered TCR RNA copies per cell, compared with around 9.7 by digital PCR, which implies about 32% capture efficiency. The sizes of highly expanded clones could end up underestimated when identical TCR molecules share a barcode.

The library was obtained by PCR. Sequencing was carried out with a NextSeq 500. Bulk TCR libraries were generated as previously described, with the TCR primers listed in Table S5 used. The Qiagen AllPrep DNA/RNA kit was used to purify total RNA. Before analysis, reads from multiple sequencing runs of one library were combined. Per the source publication's procedure: Reads were retained only if the reads had an exact TCR constant sequence, and the retained reads were trimmed to 150 nt and grouped according to their 12-nt molecular barcodes. Reads inside each barcode group were sub-clustered using a 15% Levenshtein threshold, and a quality-weighted consensus sequence was constructed for each RNA molecule. Non-functional sequences were filtered out, along with any lower-count sequence sitting one edit away from another sequence. Barcode sub-clusters with fewer than 20% of the maximum read count were removed, based on fitting two negative binomial distributions. TCRdb reprocessing: public reads trimmed at Q25 with fastp, clones called with MiXCR, in-frame beta chains kept. CDR3 protein duplicates are merged, each entry listing the most common genes and DNA. TCRdb, not the authors, supplied the V and J calls. Present in this sample are 300,000 to 400,000 distinct CDR3 sequences, 24% of which were seen just once. In total, the top ten clones hold about 0.71% of the sample.

Libraries of naive CD8 T cells were built from anywhere between about 17,000 and 1,000,000 sorted cells, with 10%, 30% or 50% of the purified RNA used. Naive CD8 T cells were FACS-sorted as CD8+CD4-CCR7+CD45RA+ on a BD FACSAria II into RLT Plus buffer. To test detection sensitivity, Jurkat RNA equivalent to about eleven TCR copies was spiked into samples of roughly 19,000-1,000,000 naive CD8 T cells. CD8 T cells were enriched with RosetteSep CD8+ T Cell Enrichment Cocktail and Ficoll-Paque, followed by ACK red cell lysis. Based on the germline V gene, the CDR1 and CDR2 sequences are SGDLS and YYNGEE. A distance of 15 bases separates the germline ends of V and J, which lose 7 bases and 6 bases respectively. The CDR3, cysteine through phenylalanine, is 13 amino acids long. Kept here is only the CDR3 DNA, which spans 39 bases and is read in frame from base 1.

The V and J segments used are TRBV9 and TRBJ2-3; the D gene is unclear. The TCR originated in a human donor in good health. Some libraries in this study had Jurkat cell RNA spiked in. Sequencing was performed on naive CD8+ T cells from blood, with Jurkat cell RNA spiked in. Sample cell subset or site, as interpreted from the label and publication: FACS-sorted CD8+CD4-CCR7+CD45RA+ naive T cells. CDR3 region: CASGSGTRDTQYF. The DNA sequence is TGTGCCAGCGGGTCGGGCACCCGCGATACGCAGTATTTT.